This passage covers 15 T cell receptor beta chains from one sample sequenced in a study of blood T cell repertoires in COVID-19. Repertoires were generated with immunoSEQ multiplex PCR, while TCRdb's copy carries only in-frame clones and drops some. The table includes roughly 200,000 clones, 80% detected once. Input material: peripheral blood. The receptors derive from a woman aged 70-85 years with acute or convalescent COVID-19.

J is TRBJ1-1 and V is TRBV28; 7 bases align to TRBD1. This CDR3 has 13 amino acids. Germline-derived CDR1 and CDR2 are MDHEN and SYDVKM. J gave up 3 bases and V 7 bases, and 5 bases lay outside the gene matches. The CDR3 spells CASIPGGYTEAFF. In DNA, the CDR3 is TGTGCCAGCATACCAGGGGGGTACACTGAAGCTTTCTTT.

Notes on this clone: This same CDR3 is encoded by further DNA sequences in the sample. The chain uses TRBV5-1 and TRBJ1-1, with TRBD1 matching 7 bases. CDR3 length: 16 residues. The ends lost 0 bases at V and 0 bases at J; junction bases unmatched: 5. Germline CDR1 is SGHRS and CDR2 is YFSETQ. CDR3 DNA: TGCGCCAGCAGCTTGGACCAGGGGGTTCTGAACACTGAAGCTTTCTTT. Its protein is CASSLDQGVLNTEAFF.

V is TRBV14 and J is TRBJ2-5, with D possibly TRBD2 on 5 matching bases. Between the trimmed V and J ends, which lost 1 base and 5 bases, there was a span of 14 bases. The V gene's germline CDR1 is SGHDN and CDR2 FVKESK. CDR3 size: 15 residues. This chain's CDR3 is CASSQVGRGSETQYF. CDR3 bases: TGTGCCAGCAGCCAAGTGGGTAGAGGGTCTGAGACCCAGTACTTC. Together with reference TRBV14 and TRBJ2-5, the CDR3 gives the full variable domain: EAGVTQFPSHSVIEKGQTVTLRCDPISGHDNLYWYRRVMGKEIKFLLHFVKESKQDESGMPNNRFLAERTGGTYSTLKVQPAELEDSGVYFCASSQVGRGSETQYFGPGTRLLVL.

The CDR3 DNA reads TGTGCCAGCAGCGACAGCGGGAGGGGAACCTACGAGCAGTACTTC. Translating gives CASSDSGRGTYEQYF. This sequence joins TRBV4-2 and TRBJ2-7; the match to TRBD2 covers 10 bases. This CDR3 spans 15 amino acids. The germline V gene encodes CDR1 LGHNA and CDR2 YNFKEQ. V lost 5 bases, J lost 2 bases, and 6 bases stayed unmatched.

The chain couples TRBV6-1 to TRBJ2-2; a weak D match, TRBD1 (6 bases). Trimming took off 3 bases at V and 3 bases at J, with 11 bases between the two ends. The CDR3 loop spans 15 amino acids. From germline, CDR1 is MNHNS and CDR2 SASEGT. The CDR3 loop is CASSDRQVYTGELFF. Here the CDR3 DNA reads TGTGCCAGCAGTGACCGACAGGTTTACACCGGGGAGCTGTTTTTT.

The chain links TRBV11-2 to TRBJ2-1; 9 nucleotides align to TRBD2. Germline V CDR1 and CDR2: SGHAT, FQNNGV. The J segment lost 5 bases and the V segment lost 0 bases, leaving 8 bases of the junction unmatched. The CDR3 has 17 amino acids. CDR3 nucleotide sequence: TGTGCCAGCAGCTTAGAGGTAGCGGGAGTTATAAACAATGAGCAGTTCTTC. Its protein is CASSLEVAGVINNEQFF.

J is TRBJ2-1 and V is TRBV19, with 9 nucleotides matching TRBD1. The CDR3 runs to 15 residues. From germline, CDR1 is LNHDA and CDR2 SQIVND (reference sequence). After removal of 7 bases from V and 5 bases from J, the junction contained 9 bases not matched to a gene. CDR3 region: CASKEGGTGNNEQFF. The CDR3, as DNA: TGTGCCAGTAAAGAAGGTGGGACAGGGAACAATGAGCAGTTCTTC.

The chain recombines TRBV24-1 with TRBJ1-2, with 9 bases fitting TRBD1. There are 15 residues in the CDR3. Germline loops: CDR1 KGHDR, CDR2 SFDVKD. V dropped 4 bases and J dropped 2; count of bases not matched to a gene: 4. The CDR3 coding sequence is TGTGCCACCAGTGACCCGGGACAGGGAAACTATGGCTACACCTTC. It yields the protein CATSDPGQGNYGYTF.

This clone came up a few times. This chain joins TRBV5-4 and TRBJ2-7, with 13 bases identical to TRBD2. V shed 3 bases and J 3 bases; nucleotides not matched to a gene: 3. CDR3 size: 15 residues. Looked up from germline, CDR1 is SGHNT and CDR2 is YYREEE (reference sequence). CDR3 residues: CASSSGLAGLYEQYF. The DNA for the CDR3 is TGTGCCAGCAGCTCGGGACTAGCGGGACTCTACGAGCAGTACTTC.

The V gene is TRBV4-1, the J gene TRBJ2-1; D is ambiguous. The length of the CDR3 is 16 residues. Germline-derived CDR1 and CDR2 are MGHRA and YSYEKL. Trimming took 4 bases from V and 4 from J, leaving 17 bases between them. CDR3 sequence (DNA): TGCGCCAGCAGCCCTCCAGTGGCGGAACGTTACAATGAGCAGTTCTTC. This encodes CASSPPVAERYNEQFF.

This chain joins TRBV7-6 and TRBJ2-6; 9 nucleotides match TRBD1. This CDR3 region has 19 residues. Germline V gives CDR1 SGHVS, CDR2 FNYEAQ. The ends lost 5 bases at V and 0 bases at J; junction bases unmatched: 11. CDR3 loop: CASSPRADRGLSGANVLTF. The CDR3 DNA follows: TGTGCCAGCAGCCCTCGGGCGGACAGGGGACTCTCTGGGGCCAACGTCCTGACTTTC.

This clone was seen only once. The chain couples TRBV6-4 to TRBJ2-1, with D unresolved. The V and J ends lost 6 bases and 7 bases respectively, with 13 bases between them. The CDR3 totals 13 residues. Germline V gives CDR1 MRHNA, CDR2 SNTAGT. DNA for the CDR3: TGTGCCAGCAGACAAGCCGCCGGGAATGAGCAGTTCTTC. It encodes CASRQAAGNEQFF.

This sequence joins TRBV5-4 and TRBJ2-1, with D possibly TRBD2 on 7 matching bases. The germline V and J ends were trimmed by 2 bases and 6 bases, with 15 bases remaining between them. CDR3 length equals 15 residues. Germline CDR1 reads SGHNT; CDR2 reads YYREEE (reference sequence). The CDR3 DNA is TGTGCCAGCAGCTTAGGGGGGGCAGCGAGCAATGAGCAGTTCTTC. Translation gives CASSLGGAASNEQFF.

V gene TRBV5-6 combines with J gene TRBJ1-2, with a weak D call TRBD1 (6 bases). Germline V gene data show CDR1 as SGHDT and CDR2 as YYEEEE. The V and J ends lost 4 bases and 0 bases respectively, with 19 bases between them. This CDR3 comprises 17 residues. CDR3 sequence (DNA): TGTGCCAGCAGCGAAGATAGGGACACCTTAGCTAACTATGGCTACACCTTC. This sequence encodes CASSEDRDTLANYGYTF. Drawing the rest from reference TRBV5-6 and TRBJ1-2, the complete variable domain is DAGVTQSPTHLIKTRGQQVTLRCSPKSGHDTVSWYQQALGQGPQFIFQYYEEEERQRGNFPDRFSGHQFPNYSSELNVNALLLGDSALYLCASSEDRDTLANYGYTFGSGTRLTVV.

This clone has a handful of counts. The V call is TRBV5-1, the J call TRBJ1-1; tentative D call: TRBD1 (6 bases). The V gene lost 0 bases and the J gene lost 4 bases, with 13 bases spanning the gap. Germline V gene sequence: CDR1 SGHRS, CDR2 YFSETQ. CDR3 length: 15 amino acids. CDR3 coding DNA: TGCGCCAGCAGCTTGGTCGGGGGGCCGAGCACTGAAGCTTTCTTT. Protein sequence: CASSLVGGPSTEAFF.